One sample yielded the 3 T cell receptor beta chains listed below, sequenced in a study of blood T cells in healthy people across ages. A J-beta primer mix and a sample-barcoded 5' primer were used in a second PCR of about 7 to 12 cycles. TCRdb reanalysed the 5' RACE reads using MiXCR and keeps one entry per CDR3 protein. The sample gives fewer than 900,000 distinct CDR3 sequences, roughly two fifths of which show up once; 20% to 25% is in the top ten. Sequencing used blood. These receptors were collected from an older woman in good health.

A few counts support this clonotype. The chain combines TRBV20-1 with TRBJ2-7, with D possibly matching TRBD1 (6 bases). This CDR3 is 11 amino acids long. Trimming cost V 3 bases and J 6 bases, with 9 bases left between them. CDR1 and CDR2 from the germline V gene are DFQATT and SNEGSKA (reference sequence). CDR3 residues: CSARGAREQYF. The DNA for the CDR3 is TGCAGTGCTAGGGGGGCCCGCGAGCAGTACTTC.

DNA of the CDR3: TGTGCCAGCAAAACGACAGGGGTCTACAATGAGCAGTTCTTC. Amino acids: CASKTTGVYNEQFF. The rearrangement links TRBV2 to TRBJ2-1; 8 positions match TRBD1. Germline lookup yields CDR1 SNHLY and CDR2 FYNNEI. J lost 3 bases, V lost 7 bases, and 5 bases had no gene match. The CDR3 extends over 14 amino acids.

V and J are TRBV6-1 and TRBJ2-7; D might be TRBD1 (6 bases). The germline V gene encodes CDR1 MNHNS and CDR2 SASEGT. The V end was cut by 0 bases, the J end by 5 bases, with 11 bases between. This CDR3 comprises 14 residues. CDR3 sequence (DNA): TGTGCCAGCAGTGAAGCTGGACAGACCCACGAGCAGTACTTC. It specifies CASSEAGQTHEQYF.